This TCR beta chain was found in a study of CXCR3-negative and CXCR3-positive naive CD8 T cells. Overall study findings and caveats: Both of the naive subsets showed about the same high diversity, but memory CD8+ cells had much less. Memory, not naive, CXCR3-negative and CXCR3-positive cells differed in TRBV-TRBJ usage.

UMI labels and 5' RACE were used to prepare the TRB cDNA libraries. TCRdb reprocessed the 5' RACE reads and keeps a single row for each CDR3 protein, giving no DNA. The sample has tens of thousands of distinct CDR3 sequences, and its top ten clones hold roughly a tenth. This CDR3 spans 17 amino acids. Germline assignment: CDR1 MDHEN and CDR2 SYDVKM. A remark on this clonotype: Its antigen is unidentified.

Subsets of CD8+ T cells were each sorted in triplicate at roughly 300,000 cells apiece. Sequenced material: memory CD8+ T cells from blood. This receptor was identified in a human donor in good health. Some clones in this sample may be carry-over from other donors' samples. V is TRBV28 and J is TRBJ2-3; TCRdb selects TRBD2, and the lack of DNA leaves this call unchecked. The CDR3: CASSPGTSGASTDTQYF.